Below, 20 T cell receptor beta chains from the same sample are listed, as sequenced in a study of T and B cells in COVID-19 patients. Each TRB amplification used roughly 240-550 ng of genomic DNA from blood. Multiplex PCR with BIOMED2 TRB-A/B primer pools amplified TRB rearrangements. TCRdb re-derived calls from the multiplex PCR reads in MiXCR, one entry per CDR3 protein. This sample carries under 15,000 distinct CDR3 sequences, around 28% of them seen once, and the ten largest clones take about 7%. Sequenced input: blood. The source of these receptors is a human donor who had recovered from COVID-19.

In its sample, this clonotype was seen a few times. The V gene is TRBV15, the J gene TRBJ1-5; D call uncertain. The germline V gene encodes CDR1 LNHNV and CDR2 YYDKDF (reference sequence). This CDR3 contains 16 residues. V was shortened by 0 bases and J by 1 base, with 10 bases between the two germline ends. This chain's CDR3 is CATSREGLGSNQPQHF. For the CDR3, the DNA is TGTGCCACCAGCAGAGAAGGGTTGGGGAGCAATCAGCCCCAGCATTTT.

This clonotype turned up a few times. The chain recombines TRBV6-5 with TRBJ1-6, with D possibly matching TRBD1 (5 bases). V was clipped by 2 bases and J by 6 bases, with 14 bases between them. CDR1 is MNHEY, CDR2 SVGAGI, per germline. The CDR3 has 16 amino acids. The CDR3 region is CASSYALQGFNSPLHF. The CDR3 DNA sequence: TGTGCCAGCAGTTACGCTTTGCAGGGCTTTAATTCACCCCTCCACTTT.

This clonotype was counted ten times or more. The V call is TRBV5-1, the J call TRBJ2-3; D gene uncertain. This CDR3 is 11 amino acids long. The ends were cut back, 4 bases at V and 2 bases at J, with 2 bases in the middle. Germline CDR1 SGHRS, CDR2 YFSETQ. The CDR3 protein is CASSTTDTQYF. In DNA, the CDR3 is TGCGCCAGCAGCACCACAGATACGCAGTATTTT.

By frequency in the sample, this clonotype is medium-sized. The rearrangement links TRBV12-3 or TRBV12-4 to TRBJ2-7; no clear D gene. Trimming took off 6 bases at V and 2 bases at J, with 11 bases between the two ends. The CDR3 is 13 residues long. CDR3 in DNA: TGTGCCAGCAGGTTGGGCACGACCTACGAGCAGTACTTC. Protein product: CASRLGTTYEQYF.

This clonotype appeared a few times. The CDR3: CAISDPSGRTREQYF. In nucleotides, the CDR3 is TGTGCCATCAGTGACCCTAGCGGGAGAACACGAGAGCAGTACTTC. The V call is TRBV10-3, the J call TRBJ2-7, with 10 bases matching TRBD2. Germline CDR1 reads ENHRY; CDR2 reads SYGVKD. Trimming at V came to 3 bases and at J to 7 bases, leaving 9 bases not matched to a gene. The CDR3 loop spans 15 amino acids.

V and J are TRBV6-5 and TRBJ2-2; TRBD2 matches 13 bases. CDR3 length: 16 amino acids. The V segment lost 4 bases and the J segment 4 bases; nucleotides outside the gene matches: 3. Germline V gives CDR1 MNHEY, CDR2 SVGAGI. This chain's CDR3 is CASSSGLAGTTGELFF. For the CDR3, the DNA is TGTGCCAGCAGTTCGGGACTAGCGGGGACCACCGGGGAGCTGTTTTTT.

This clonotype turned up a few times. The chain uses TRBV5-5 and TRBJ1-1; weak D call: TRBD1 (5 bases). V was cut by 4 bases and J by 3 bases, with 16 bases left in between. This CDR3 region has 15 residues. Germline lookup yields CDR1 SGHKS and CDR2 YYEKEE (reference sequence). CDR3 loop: CASSTSVGGDTEAFF. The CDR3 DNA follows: TGTGCCAGCAGCACCAGCGTGGGAGGGGACACTGAAGCTTTCTTT.

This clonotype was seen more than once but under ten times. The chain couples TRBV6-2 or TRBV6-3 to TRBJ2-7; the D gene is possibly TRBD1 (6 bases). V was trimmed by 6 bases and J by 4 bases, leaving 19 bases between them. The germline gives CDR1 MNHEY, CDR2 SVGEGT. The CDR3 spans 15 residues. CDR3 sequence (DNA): TGTGCCAGCAGCCCTACAGGGAAAGGGGCGTACGAGCAGTACTTC. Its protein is CASSPTGKGAYEQYF.

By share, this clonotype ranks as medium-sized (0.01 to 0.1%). The CDR3 bases are TGCAGCGTTGATGTCGGCTACACCTTC. Translated: CSVDVGYTF. The chain couples TRBV29-1 to TRBJ1-2, with D unclear. Germline CDR1 is SQVTM and CDR2 is ANQGSEA. This CDR3 comprises 9 residues. The V end lost 3 bases, the J end lost 8 bases, and 4 bases lay between the germline ends.

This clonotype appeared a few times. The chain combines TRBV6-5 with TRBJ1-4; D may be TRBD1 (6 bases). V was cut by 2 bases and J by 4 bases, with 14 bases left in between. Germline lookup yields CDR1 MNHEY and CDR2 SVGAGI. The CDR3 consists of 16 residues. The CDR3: CASSYDSTGINEKLFF. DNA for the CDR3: TGTGCCAGCAGTTACGATTCCACAGGGATTAATGAAAAACTGTTTTTT.

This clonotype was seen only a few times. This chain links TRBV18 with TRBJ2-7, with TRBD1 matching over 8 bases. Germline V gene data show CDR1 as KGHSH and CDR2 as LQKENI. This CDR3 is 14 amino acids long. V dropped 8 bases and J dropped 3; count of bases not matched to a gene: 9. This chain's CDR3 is CASRGTGGFYEQYF. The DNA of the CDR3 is TGTGCCAGCCGTGGGACAGGAGGGTTCTACGAGCAGTACTTC.

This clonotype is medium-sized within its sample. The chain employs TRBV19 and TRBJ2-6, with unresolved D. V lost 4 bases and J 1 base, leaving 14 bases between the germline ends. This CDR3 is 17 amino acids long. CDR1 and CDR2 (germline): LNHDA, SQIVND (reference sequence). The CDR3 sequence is CASSTAARRSGANVLTF. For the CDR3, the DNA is TGTGCCAGTAGTACTGCAGCGCGGAGATCTGGGGCCAACGTCCTGACTTTC.

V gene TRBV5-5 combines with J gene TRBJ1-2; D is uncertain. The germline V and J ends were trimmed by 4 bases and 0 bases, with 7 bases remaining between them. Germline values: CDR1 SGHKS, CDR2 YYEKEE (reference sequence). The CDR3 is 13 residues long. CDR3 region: CASSTASNYGYTF. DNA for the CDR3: TGTGCCAGCAGCACGGCCTCTAACTATGGCTACACCTTC.

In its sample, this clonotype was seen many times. This CDR3 reads CASSPQVNTEAFF. CDR3 sequence (DNA): TGTGCCAGCAGTCCGCAGGTGAACACTGAAGCTTTCTTT. V and J are TRBV27 and TRBJ1-1; unclear D gene. The CDR3 is 13 residues long. Deletions cut 5 bases from V and 0 bases from J, with 7 bases between. Germline lookup yields CDR1 MNHEY and CDR2 SMNVEV (reference sequence).

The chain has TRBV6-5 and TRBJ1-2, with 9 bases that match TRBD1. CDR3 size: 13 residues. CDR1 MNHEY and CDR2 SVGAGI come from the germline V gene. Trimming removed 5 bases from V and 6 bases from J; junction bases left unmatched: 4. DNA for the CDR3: TGTGCCAGCAGTGTCCGGGACAGGGATGGCTACACCTTC. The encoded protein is CASSVRDRDGYTF.

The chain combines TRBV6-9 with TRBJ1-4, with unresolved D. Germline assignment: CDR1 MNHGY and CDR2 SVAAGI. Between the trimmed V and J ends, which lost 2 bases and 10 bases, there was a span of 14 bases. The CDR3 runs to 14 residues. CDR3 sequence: CASSYLSRGGKLFF. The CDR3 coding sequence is TGTGCCAGCAGTTATCTTAGCCGAGGAGGAAAACTGTTTTTT.

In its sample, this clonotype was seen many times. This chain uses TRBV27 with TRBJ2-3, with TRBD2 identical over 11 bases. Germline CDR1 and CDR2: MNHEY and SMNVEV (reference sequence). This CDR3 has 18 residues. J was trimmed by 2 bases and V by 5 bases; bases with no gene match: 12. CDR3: CASSLYSGRGRDTDTQYF. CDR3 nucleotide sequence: TGTGCCAGCAGTCTATATAGCGGGAGGGGACGTGACACAGATACGCAGTATTTT.

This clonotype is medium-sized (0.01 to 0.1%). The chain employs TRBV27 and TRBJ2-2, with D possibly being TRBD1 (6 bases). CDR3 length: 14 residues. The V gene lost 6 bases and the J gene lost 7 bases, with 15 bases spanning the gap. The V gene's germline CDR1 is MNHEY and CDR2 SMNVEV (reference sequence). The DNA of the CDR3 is TGTGCCAGCAGCACAGGGTGGTCTTTCGGGGAGCTGTTTTTT. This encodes CASSTGWSFGELFF.

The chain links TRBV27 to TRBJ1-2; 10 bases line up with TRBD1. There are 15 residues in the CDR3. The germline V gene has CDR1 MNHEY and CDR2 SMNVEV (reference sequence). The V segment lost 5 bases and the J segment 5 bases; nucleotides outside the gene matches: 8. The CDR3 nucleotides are TGTGCCAGCAGTACTCGGACAGGGGGGAGTTATGGCTACACCTTC. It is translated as CASSTRTGGSYGYTF.

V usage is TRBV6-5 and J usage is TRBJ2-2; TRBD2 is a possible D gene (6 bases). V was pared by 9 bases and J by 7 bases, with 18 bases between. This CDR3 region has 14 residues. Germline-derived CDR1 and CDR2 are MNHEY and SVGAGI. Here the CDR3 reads CASSAGTSFGELFF. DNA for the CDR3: TGTGCCAGTTCTGCAGGGACTTCCTTCGGGGAGCTGTTTTTT.